These 28 T cell receptor beta chains came from one sample sequenced in a study of blood T cells in healthy people across ages. Alongside a J-beta primer mix, a sample-barcoded 5' primer served in a second PCR lasting roughly 7 to 12 cycles. TCRdb reprocessed the 5' RACE reads with MiXCR, giving one entry per CDR3 protein. The sample has under 1,000,000 distinct CDR3 sequences, about 47% seen once. The specimen was blood. The receptors here all came from an elderly man in good health.

This clonotype was counted at least ten times. The CDR3 DNA reads TGTGCCACCAGTGATTTAGGGACTAGCGGGTACAATGAGCAGTTCTTC. It specifies CATSDLGTSGYNEQFF. This rearrangement joins TRBV24-1 to TRBJ2-1, with 12 bases that match TRBD2. The CDR3 spans 16 residues. The ends lost 1 base at V and 4 bases at J; junction bases unmatched: 1. Germline lookup yields CDR1 KGHDR and CDR2 SFDVKD.

The chain employs TRBV7-2 and TRBJ2-1; a possible D gene is TRBD2 (5 bases). The J call may not be correct, given that the DNA end is closer to TRBJ2-7. Germline CDR1 reads SGHTA; CDR2 reads FQGNSA. The CDR3 totals 20 residues. Here the CDR3 DNA reads TGTGCCAGCAGCTTAATAGCCGGCGGGTGGACTGGTTTGAAGTACAATGAGCAGTACTTC. Protein product: CASSLIAGGWTGLKYNEQYF.

This clonotype was detected only a few times. V is TRBV4-3 and J is TRBJ2-5; TRBD2 aligns across 7 bases. This CDR3 contains 15 residues. V gave up 1 base and J gave up 7 bases; unmatched junction bases: 9. CDR1 is LGHNA and CDR2 is YSLEER in the germline V gene. For the CDR3, the DNA is TGCGCCAGCAGCCAAGTTACGGGGGGAGGGGTGACCCAGTACTTC. This gives the protein CASSQVTGGGVTQYF.

In regard to this clonotype: This clone may be a read error of a much larger clone one base away. The genes are TRBV6-1 and TRBJ2-1, with D uncertain. The germline V gene has CDR1 MNHNS and CDR2 SASEGT. This CDR3 contains 15 residues. CDR3 in DNA: TGTGCCAGCAGTGAAGCACGGAGCTCCTACAGTGAGCAGTTCTTC. Translating it yields CASSEARSSYSEQFF.

V is TRBV13 and J is TRBJ1-3, with TRBD1 matching 7 bases. V was clipped by 5 bases and J by 1 base; unmatched bases: 5. CDR1 is PRHDT and CDR2 is FYEKMQ in the germline V gene (reference sequence). The CDR3 covers 15 residues. The CDR3 is CASSQQQGSGNTIYF. CDR3 nucleotides: TGTGCCAGCAGCCAACAACAGGGGTCTGGAAACACCATATATTTT.

The rearrangement links TRBV5-1 to TRBJ2-6, with D uncertain. Germline V gene sequence: CDR1 SGHRS, CDR2 YFSETQ. The CDR3 consists of 14 residues. Trimming took off 5 bases at V and 2 bases at J, with 8 bases between the two ends. This CDR3 is CASSPDAGANVLTF. The CDR3 nucleotides read TGCGCCAGCAGTCCGGACGCTGGGGCCAACGTCCTGACTTTC.

Concerning this clonotype itself: At one end, the junction sequence differs from germline, possibly due to a read error. This chain uses TRBV20-1 with TRBJ1-4, with D perhaps TRBD1 (5 bases). Germline V gene lookup returns CDR1 DFQATT and CDR2 SNEGSKA (reference sequence). This CDR3 has 15 amino acids. The CDR3 here is CSLTRLGETNEKLFF. For the CDR3, the DNA is TGCAGTCTAACGAGGCTAGGGGAAACTAACGAAAAACTGTTTTTT.

This clonotype was observed at least ten times. This CDR3 reads CASSFRREETQYF. Written as DNA, the CDR3 is TGTGCCAGCAGTTTTAGGAGAGAAGAGACCCAGTACTTC. This chain links TRBV12-3 or TRBV12-4 with TRBJ2-5, with D unclear. Trimming took off 3 bases at V and 3 bases at J, with 8 bases between the two ends. There are 13 residues in the CDR3.

For this clonotype: One end of the junction does not line up with germline, which may come from a read error. This chain joins TRBV3-1 and TRBJ1-4, with a weak D call TRBD1 (6 bases). This CDR3 has 14 residues. The germline gives CDR1 LGHDT, CDR2 YNNKEL (reference sequence). In DNA, the CDR3 is TGTGCCAGCAGCCGGTCCGGGACACTTGAAGAACTGTTTTTT. Protein sequence: CASSRSGTLEELFF.

CDR3 sequence: CASSQVAGGPKPEQFF. CDR3 sequence (DNA): TGCGCCAGCAGCCAAGTTGCGGGAGGACCCAAACCCGAGCAGTTCTTC. The J gene is TRBJ2-1, the V gene TRBV4-3, with TRBD2 matching over 8 bases. Germline lookup yields CDR1 LGHNA and CDR2 YSLEER. CDR3 size: 16 residues. The J segment lost 10 bases and the V segment lost 1 base, leaving 12 bases of the junction unmatched.

This clonotype was found many times. The chain couples TRBV6-5 to TRBJ2-7; 8 bases are a match to TRBD1. J gave up 5 bases and V 2 bases, and 5 bases lay outside the gene matches. Germline V gene lookup returns CDR1 MNHEY and CDR2 SVGAGI. The CDR3 totals 14 residues. This CDR3 reads CASSYGTGGDEQYF. DNA of the CDR3: TGTGCCAGCAGTTACGGGACAGGAGGGGACGAGCAGTACTTC.

The table lists this clonotype with a few counts. The chain carries TRBV14 and TRBJ2-5; 11 bases match TRBD2. J was trimmed by 5 bases and V by 1 base; bases with no gene match: 9. The CDR3 loop spans 17 amino acids. Germline V gives CDR1 SGHDN, CDR2 FVKESK. The CDR3 here is CASSQGRITSGSETQYF. The CDR3 region has the DNA TGTGCCAGCAGCCAAGGGCGAATAACTAGCGGGAGTGAGACCCAGTACTTC.

The sample holds many counts of this clonotype. The rearrangement joins TRBV29-1 to TRBJ2-5; D gene unclear. Germline V gives CDR1 SQVTM, CDR2 ANQGSEA. This CDR3 comprises 13 residues. V gave up 4 bases and J gave up 1 base, with 10 bases separating them. CDR3 bases: TGCAGCGTTGCTAGGCAGCTCCAAGAGACCCAGTACTTC. This encodes CSVARQLQETQYF.

This clonotype was observed a handful of times. This chain joins TRBV12-3 or TRBV12-4 and TRBJ2-1; 7 positions agree with TRBD1. With the DNA end fitting TRBJ2-7 better, the J assignment may be wrong. The CDR3 is 14 amino acids. The CDR3 reads CASRDRRAYNEQYF. CDR3 coding DNA: TGTGCCAGCAGGGACAGGAGAGCCTACAATGAGCAGTACTTC.

This clonotype showed up just a few times. This chain uses TRBV20-1 with TRBJ2-1; 8 bases map to TRBD1. This CDR3 has 16 amino acids. In germline, CDR1 is DFQATT, CDR2 SNEGSKA (reference sequence). J was trimmed by 7 bases and V by 0 bases; bases with no gene match: 11. CDR3 sequence reads: CSAREPRQGAGNEQFF. CDR3 DNA sequence: TGCAGTGCTAGAGAACCCCGGCAGGGGGCAGGGAATGAGCAGTTCTTC.

The chain is built from TRBV7-3 and TRBJ2-3, with a weak D call TRBD2 (5 bases). Germline CDR1 and CDR2: SGHTA and FQGTGA. CDR3 length: 15 residues. Trimming stripped 0 bases from V and 3 bases from J, with 10 bases between. Here the CDR3 reads CASSLTGEVTDTQYF. CDR3 DNA: TGTGCCAGCAGCTTAACCGGGGAAGTAACAGATACGCAGTATTTT. Full variable domain (outside the CDR3, taken from reference TRBV7-3 and TRBJ2-3): GAGVSQTPSNKVTEKGKYVELRCDPISGHTALYWYRQSLGQGPEFLIYFQGTGAADDSGLPNDRFFAVRPEGSVSTLKIQRTERGDSAVYLCASSLTGEVTDTQYFGPGTRLTVL.

This clonotype was seen a handful of times. The chain carries TRBV9 and TRBJ2-3; D is ambiguous. The V gene's germline CDR1 is SGDLS and CDR2 YYNGEE. This CDR3 spans 15 amino acids. V was shortened by 0 bases and J by 0 bases, with 8 bases between the two germline ends. CDR3 nucleotide sequence: TGTGCCAGCAGCGTAGAGGTCCATAGCACAGATACGCAGTATTTT. Translation: CASSVEVHSTDTQYF.

Only a few counts were recorded for this clonotype. This chain uses TRBV29-1 with TRBJ2-3; 7 nucleotides match TRBD2. With V trimmed by 7 bases and J by 3 bases, 10 bases remained unmatched. The V gene's germline CDR1 is SQVTM and CDR2 ANQGSEA. The CDR3 consists of 14 residues. The CDR3 DNA reads TGCAGCGCGGGCTTCGGGGAGGGTACAGATACGCAGTATTTT. Translated: CSAGFGEGTDTQYF.

On this clonotype: A read error may account for a junction end that differs from germline. The chain employs TRBV4-3 and TRBJ2-6; D may be TRBD1 (5 bases). Per the germline V gene, CDR1 is LGHNA and CDR2 is YSLEER. The CDR3 spans 13 residues. Here the CDR3 DNA reads TGCGCTAGCAGCCATGGGGCCGCCAGCGTCCTGACTTTC. Translating gives CASSHGAASVLTF.

The V gene is TRBV5-1, the J gene TRBJ2-1, with 12 bases matching TRBD2. The length of the CDR3 is 18 residues. V shed 4 bases, J shed 6 bases, and the junction held 14 bases outside the gene matches. Germline CDR1 is SGHRS and CDR2 is YFSETQ. The CDR3 protein is CASSPETSGSKMSNEQFF. As DNA, the CDR3 is TGCGCCAGCAGCCCCGAGACTAGCGGGAGTAAAATGAGCAATGAGCAGTTCTTC. Drawing the rest from reference TRBV5-1 and TRBJ2-1, the complete variable domain is KAGVTQTPRYLIKTRGQQVTLSCSPISGHRSVSWYQQTPGQGLQFLFEYFSETQRNKGNFPGRFSGRQFSNSRSEMNVSTLELGDSALYLCASSPETSGSKMSNEQFFGPGTRLTVL.

This chain links TRBV24-1 with TRBJ2-4; a weak D match, TRBD1 (6 bases). Judging by the DNA end, TRBJ2-5 fits better; the J call may be wrong. The germline CDR1 and CDR2 sequences are KGHDR and SFDVKD. The CDR3 has 15 amino acids. CDR3 sequence: CATSENRARRETQYF. In nucleotides, the CDR3 is TGTGCCACCAGTGAGAACAGGGCTCGCAGGGAGACCCAGTACTTC.

The chain recombines TRBV28 with TRBJ2-7; weak D call: TRBD2 (5 bases). The CDR3 has 12 residues. Germline V gene sequence: CDR1 MDHEN, CDR2 SYDVKM. Trimming removed 3 bases from V and 7 bases from J, with 10 bases in between. The CDR3 loop reads CASSLEAREQYF. The CDR3 DNA sequence: TGTGCCAGCAGTTTGGAGGCGAGGGAGCAGTACTTC. The whole variable domain, remainder taken from reference TRBV28 and TRBJ2-7, is DVKVTQSSRYLVKRTGEKVFLECVQDMDHENMFWYRQDPGLGLRLIYFSYDVKMKEKGDIPEGYSVSREKKERFSLILESASTNQTSMYLCASSLEAREQYFGPGTRLTVT.

In regard to this clonotype: Compared with germline, one end of the junction differs, possibly owing to a read error. The chain combines TRBV10-3 with TRBJ1-1; TRBD1 agrees at 9 bases. The CDR3 spans 14 residues. Germline-derived CDR1 and CDR2 are ENHRY and SYGVKD. The CDR3 region has the DNA TGTGCCATCATGGGACAGGGCACGAACACTGAAACTTTCTTT. This sequence encodes CAIMGQGTNTETFF.

The genes are TRBV20-1 and TRBJ1-2; D gene unclear. V was cut by 5 bases and J by 0 bases, with 10 bases left in between. The CDR3 contains 13 residues. Germline loops: CDR1 DFQATT, CDR2 SNEGSKA (reference sequence). The CDR3 loop reads CSAVLSANYGYTF. DNA of the CDR3: TGCAGTGCTGTCCTTTCTGCTAACTATGGCTACACCTTC.

This clonotype was detected a few times. The V gene is TRBV5-1, the J gene TRBJ1-1, with unresolved D. The V gene lost 3 bases and the J gene lost 4 bases, with 16 bases spanning the gap. Germline V CDR1 and CDR2: SGHRS, YFSETQ. CDR3 size: 15 residues. CDR3 nucleotide sequence: TGCGCCAGCAGCTCCACACGCGGGTACGGCACTGAAGCTTTCTTT. Translation: CASSSTRGYGTEAFF. Using reference TRBV5-1 and TRBJ1-1 for the parts outside the CDR3, the full variable domain is KAGVTQTPRYLIKTRGQQVTLSCSPISGHRSVSWYQQTPGQGLQFLFEYFSETQRNKGNFPGRFSGRQFSNSRSEMNVSTLELGDSALYLCASSSTRGYGTEAFFGQGTRLTVV.

A remark on this clonotype: Germline and junction disagree at one end, which may indicate a read error. J is TRBJ2-1 and V is TRBV4-2; perhaps TRBD2 as D (6 bases). Germline lookup yields CDR1 LGHNA and CDR2 YNFKEQ. This CDR3 is 17 amino acids long. DNA of the CDR3: TGTGCCAGCAGCCAAGATGGGAGGCAGTCCTCCCACAATGAGCAGTTCTTC. It is translated as CASSQDGRQSSHNEQFF.

This clonotype has only one observation. The genes are TRBV29-1 and TRBJ2-7, with a weak D call TRBD2 (5 bases). The V and J ends lost 5 bases and 6 bases respectively, with 20 bases between them. Germline V gives CDR1 SQVTM, CDR2 ANQGSEA. The CDR3 sequence is 14 residues long. The CDR3 spells CSVTLGSTWGEQYF. The CDR3 nucleotides read TGCAGCGTTACACTAGGGTCTACCTGGGGCGAGCAGTACTTC.

This chain joins TRBV10-2 and TRBJ2-2; D unresolved. This CDR3 is 12 amino acids long. V was pared by 4 bases and J by 11 bases, with 11 bases between. Germline V gives CDR1 WSHSY, CDR2 SAAADI. The CDR3 DNA reads as TGCGCCAGCAGTGCTTCTGGGCGTGAGCTGTTTTTT. Encoded protein: CASSASGRELFF.